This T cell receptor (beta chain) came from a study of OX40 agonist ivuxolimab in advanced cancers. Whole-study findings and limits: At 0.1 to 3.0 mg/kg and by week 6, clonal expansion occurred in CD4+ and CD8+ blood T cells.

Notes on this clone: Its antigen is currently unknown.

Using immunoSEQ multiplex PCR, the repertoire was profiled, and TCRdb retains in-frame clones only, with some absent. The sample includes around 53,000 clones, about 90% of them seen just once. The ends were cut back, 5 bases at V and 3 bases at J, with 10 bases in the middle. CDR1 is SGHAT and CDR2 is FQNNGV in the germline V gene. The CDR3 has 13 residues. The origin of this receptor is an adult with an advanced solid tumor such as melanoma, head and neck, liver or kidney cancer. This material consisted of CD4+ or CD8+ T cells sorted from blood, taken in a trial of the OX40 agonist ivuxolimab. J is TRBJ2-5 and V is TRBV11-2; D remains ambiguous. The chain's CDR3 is CASSPQTKETQYF. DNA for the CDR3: TGTGCCAGCAGCCCCCAGACCAAAGAGACCCAGTACTTC.